Below are 10 T cell receptor beta chains sequenced from a single sample in a study of blood T cell repertoires in COVID-19. Only in-frame clones appear in the TCRdb table, and some are missing; sequencing was by immunoSEQ multiplex PCR. The sample includes 150,000 to 200,000 clones, around 79% of them seen just once. Sequencing was performed on peripheral blood. The receptors here all came from a man aged 55 to 70 with active or convalescent COVID-19.

V is TRBV5-8 and J is TRBJ1-5; D ambiguous. With 2 bases removed from V and 0 bases from J, the gap between germline ends came to 6 bases. The germline V gene has CDR1 SGHTS and CDR2 YDEGEE. This CDR3 comprises 14 residues. CDR3 DNA sequence: TGTGCCAGCAGCTTCCGGGATAGCAATCAGCCCCAGCATTTT. Amino acid sequence: CASSFRDSNQPQHF.

The chain couples TRBV18 to TRBJ2-1, with 10 bases fitting TRBD2. The CDR3 has 15 residues. CDR1 KGHSH and CDR2 LQKENI come from the germline V gene. V dropped 3 bases and J dropped 2; count of bases not matched to a gene: 1. CDR3 nucleotides: TGTGCCAGCTCACCCCTAGCGGGAGCCTACAATGAGCAGTTCTTC. Protein sequence: CASSPLAGAYNEQFF.

This clone was found once. The chain couples TRBV19 to TRBJ2-6, with a tentative D call TRBD1 (5 bases). This CDR3 contains 19 residues. V was shortened by 6 bases and J by 0 bases, with 21 bases between the two germline ends. The germline CDR1 and CDR2 sequences are LNHDA and SQIVND (reference sequence). Written as DNA, the CDR3 is TGTGCCAGTAGAACCCTTGGACAAGGTAACGGCTCTGGGGCCAACGTCCTGACTTTC. Translated: CASRTLGQGNGSGANVLTF.

The chain carries TRBV5-1 and TRBJ1-2, with 8 bases identical to TRBD1. CDR3 size: 14 residues. CDR1 and CDR2 from the germline V gene are SGHRS and YFSETQ. Trimming removed 4 bases from V and 8 bases from J; junction bases left unmatched: 10. CDR3 protein: CASSPDLGTGGYTF. The CDR3 DNA reads TGCGCCAGCAGCCCCGACCTAGGGACAGGAGGCTACACCTTC.

This chain connects TRBV19 to TRBJ1-1, with 7 bases matching TRBD1. Germline V lookup: CDR1 LNHDA, CDR2 SQIVND (reference sequence). Trimming took 8 bases from V and 8 from J; bases not matched to a gene: 5. CDR3 length: 11 amino acids. CDR3 sequence reads: CASRDRAEAFF. The CDR3 DNA reads as TGTGCCAGTCGAGACAGGGCCGAAGCTTTCTTT.

This rearrangement joins TRBV7-2 to TRBJ2-3; D uncertain. The V end lost 1 base, the J end lost 4 bases, and 12 bases lay between the germline ends. There are 15 residues in the CDR3. CDR1 is SGHTA, CDR2 FQGNSA, per germline. CDR3 residues: CASSLEYYPADTQYF. In nucleotides, the CDR3 is TGTGCCAGCAGCTTAGAATACTACCCCGCAGATACGCAGTATTTT.

This clone was recorded once. This chain uses TRBV28 with TRBJ1-5; 9 bases are shared with TRBD1. The germline CDR1 and CDR2 sequences are MDHEN and SYDVKM. The CDR3 totals 14 residues. After removal of 4 bases from V and 6 bases from J, the junction contained 4 bases not matched to a gene. The CDR3 sequence: CASSWGQGRQPQHF. CDR3 DNA: TGTGCCAGCAGTTGGGGACAGGGTCGTCAGCCCCAGCATTTT. The variable domain in full, completed from reference TRBV28 and TRBJ1-5, reads DVKVTQSSRYLVKRTGEKVFLECVQDMDHENMFWYRQDPGLGLRLIYFSYDVKMKEKGDIPEGYSVSREKKERFSLILESASTNQTSMYLCASSWGQGRQPQHFGDGTRLSIL.

This chain joins TRBV4-2 and TRBJ1-5, with 7 bases lining up with TRBD1. The germline gives CDR1 LGHNA, CDR2 YNFKEQ. CDR3 length: 17 residues. V gave up 3 bases and J gave up 4 bases; unmatched junction bases: 12. This CDR3 is CASSQAMTGTANQPQHF. CDR3 nucleotide sequence: TGTGCCAGCAGCCAGGCGATGACAGGGACAGCGAATCAGCCCCAGCATTTT.

In its sample, this clone was seen a few times. Other DNA sequences in the same sample also yield this CDR3. This chain connects TRBV5-1 to TRBJ2-7, with D perhaps matching TRBD2 (5 bases). This CDR3 has 15 residues. Per the germline V gene, CDR1 is SGHRS and CDR2 is YFSETQ. V dropped 1 base and J dropped 2 bases, with 13 bases sitting between them. CDR3 loop: CASSLKGGLTYEQYF. The CDR3 DNA sequence: TGCGCCAGCAGCTTGAAAGGCGGACTTACCTACGAGCAGTACTTC.

The chain employs TRBV2 and TRBJ2-1; 8 bases are a match to TRBD2. The V gene's germline CDR1 is SNHLY and CDR2 FYNNEI. Losses at the gene ends were 0 bases for V and 4 bases for J; bases not matched to a gene: 5. This CDR3 has 16 residues. CDR3 loop: CASSEASGRGYNEQFF. CDR3 in DNA: TGTGCCAGCAGTGAAGCGTCCGGGAGGGGATACAATGAGCAGTTCTTC. The full variable domain, with the rest looked up from reference TRBV2 and TRBJ2-1, is EPEVTQTPSHQVTQMGQEVILRCVPISNHLYFYWYRQILGQKVEFLVSFYNNEISEKSEIFDDQFSVERPDGSNFTLKIRSTKLEDSAMYFCASSEASGRGYNEQFFGPGTRLTVL.